Listed here is a single TCR beta chain. Its specificity is not known. This CDR3 has 14 residues. Germline V gene sequence: CDR1 SGHDT, CDR2 YYEEEE. TCRdb processed the 5' RACE reads again and assigns one entry to each CDR3 protein, with no DNA. In total, the table holds 200,000 to 250,000 distinct CDR3 sequences. The data belong to a study of monozygotic twins with inflammatory bowel disease. General study results and limits: No difference was seen in repertoire similarity between concordant and discordant twins, possibly from limited power.

The V call is TRBV5-6, the J call TRBJ2-2. Sequencing used blood. The receptor was isolated from a human donor with ulcerative colitis or Crohn's disease, or a healthy co-twin of an affected twin (not recorded which). CDR3 residues: CASSSVDITGELFF. The variable domain in full, with the rest retrieved from reference TRBV5-6 and TRBJ2-2, is DAGVTQSPTHLIKTRGQQVTLRCSPKSGHDTVSWYQQALGQGPQFIFQYYEEEERQRGNFPDRFSGHQFPNYSSELNVNALLLGDSALYLCASSSVDITGELFFGEGSRLTVL.